This TCR beta chain derives from a study of T cell responses to AZD1222 COVID-19 vaccine. Broader study findings: Breadth and depth of Spike-specific TCRs rose after two AZD1222 doses.

V lost 5 bases, J lost 4 bases, and 5 bases lay in between. Germline V gene data show CDR1 as SGHAT and CDR2 as FQDESV (reference sequence). This CDR3 is built from 12 residues. A remark on this clone: Its antigen is not known.

The method was immunoSEQ multiplex PCR; TCRdb's version includes in-frame clones alone and lacks a portion of them. This sample has about 92,000 clones, with around 86% found just once. This sequence joins TRBV11-1 and TRBJ2-2; the D is unclear. The sample here was peripheral blood, taken on day 0 of AZD1222 vaccination. This receptor was obtained from an adult in good health. The CDR3, as DNA: TGTGCCAGCAGCGTATTCACCGGGGAGCTGTTTTTT. As protein: CASSVFTGELFF.